This section outlines one TCR beta chain sequence together with its context. This clone was recorded a few times. Its antigen remains undetermined. Per-base quality was not reported, and no clone a single base away is much larger than it. This entry is derived from a study of cytomegalovirus exposure and HLA in healthy donors (dated by TCRdb to the late 2010s). Study-wide context: An earlier analysis of approximately 640 of the donors reported 250 to 300 Gb of sequence data and 100 million to 130 million unique TCR beta sequences from 150 million to 200 million T cells. Roughly 300 gigabases of sequencing data and 80 million or so unique TCR sequences were included in an early release covering several hundred HLA-typed donors. Of the 300 to 450 genotyped donors, around 81% fell in the genetic ancestry cluster associated with self-reported Caucasian donors. The study was designed to test whether signatures of past pathogen exposure could be identified by cataloging public T cell receptors. The study profiled the T cell repertoires of hundreds of subjects by immunosequencing and related them to cytomegalovirus serostatus. A separate validation cohort of more than 100 different subjects was used in addition to the approximately 610-subject first cohort. To predict cytomegalovirus infection status, the study combined high-throughput TCR immunosequencing, statistical association of individual TCRs with disease status, and machine learning. To study patterns of TCR occurrence, a later analysis re-analyzed previously published TCR beta repertoires from around 670 donors and added high-resolution HLA genotyping. In the later analysis, no new phenotypic data were used to find candidate immune exposures; instead, reliance was placed on TCR beta sequences and their occurrence across donors. An earlier analysis of 587 of the donors applied high-throughput TCR beta sequencing to assess whether each TCR beta V gene segment acted as functional or pseudogenic. Donor age, sex, ethnicity and CMV serostatus were collected together with the repertoire data. In a later genetic analysis, genome-wide SNP genotypes for about three fifths of the 666 donors were used, and that subset was treated as a discovery cohort. Every repertoire in the discovery cohort had been generated on one and the same sequencing platform. Both class I and class II loci were covered by HLA typing, at four-digit resolution. Typing coverage varied by locus: roughly 620-640 donors for A, B, C, DRB1 and DQB1; roughly 560 for DQA1; approximately 610 for DPA1; some 470 for DPB1. Because of strong linkage in the cohort, 5 or 6 DR-DQ haplotypes were treated as single units for association and clustering. Across under 500 genotyped donors of the cohort, an average of about 240,000 unique TCR beta nucleotide sequences per donor were sequenced, and roughly 17% of those sequences were non-productive. Results the study describes overall, beyond this receptor: A further reported finding was that TCR beta sequences accurately predicted the HLA-A and HLA-B alleles for most subjects in the first cohort. According to a later genetic analysis, donors in an Asian-associated ancestry cluster had fewer N-insertions in productive TCRs than the approximately 630-donor mean. When HLA alleles, especially DR and DQ, strongly co-occurred, TCR associations were difficult to assign to individual alleles. Broadly in line with IMGT annotations, most TCR beta V segments showed up in productive rearrangements about 87% or about 30% of the time in an earlier analysis of roughly 590 of the donors. In this cohort, only TCR beta chains were sequenced, and detectable features were limited by the absence of alpha or paired-chain data. A later genetic analysis associated a missense DCLRE1C variant with V-gene and J-gene trimming of TCR beta chains, and an independent cohort replicated the association. In a later analysis, the rate of TCR association differed among HLA loci, with DRB1 alleles having the most associated TCRs and HLA-C alleles having the fewest. In a later analysis, HLA-associated TCR beta chains were found to be more clonally expanded and to have lower generation probabilities than equally common non-associated chains. Immune exposure information for the cohort was limited to CMV serostatus. A total of some 180 TCR beta chains were listed by the study as associated with cytomegalovirus. Correlated functional status among segregating V segments might be attributable to linkage disequilibrium, but an unknown experimental factor could not be ruled out. A few of the identified cytomegalovirus-associated TCR beta chains were confirmed in vitro to be specific for cytomegalovirus antigens. A later analysis associated about 16,000 TCR beta sequences with specific HLA alleles at a false discovery rate of 0.05. Most TCR sequences were seen in very few donors, while some public TCRs were found in many individuals. The authors suggested that the approach could potentially be extended to other disease states and immunological phenotypes. Because the 87-base-pair reads could not distinguish some IMGT-functional V segments, including TRBV6-2 and TRBV6-3, those segments were excluded. A cluster of highly shared sequence variants was judged likely to be a technical artifact of the sequencing pipeline. Sequencing depth was assumed to be roughly uniform across donors in the presence/absence analyses, though that assumption may not hold. In a later analysis, several top co-occurrence clusters were reported to appear linked to parvovirus B19, influenza, CMV and Epstein-Barr virus. HLA typing was unavailable for some donors at each locus, so association tests used only the typed subset. The classifier was reported to diagnose cytomegalovirus status with high specificity and sensitivity in both the original cohort and the validation cohort. A later analysis found that most CMV-associated TCR beta chains appeared HLA-restricted, with HLA associations seemingly driven largely by CMV exposure. The earlier analysis of fewer than 750 of the donors excluded roughly 17 rarely observed V segments, including chromosome 9 orphons, because counts were too low.

The library came from the immunoSEQ multiplex PCR assay. For the multiplex PCR, a mixture combining 60 forward primers for TCR Vbeta segments and 13 reverse primers for TCR Jbeta segments was used. A multiplex PCR assay on genomic DNA amplified the CDR3 region of rearranged TCR beta genes. On the Illumina HiSeq System, the amplified TCR beta libraries were sequenced as 87-base-pair reads. As for the original processing: A later analysis tallied some 79 million unique TCR beta chains across the approximately 670 repertoires, and some 10 million of those chains were shared by two or more donors. Raw reads were error-corrected and collapsed into unique sequences with a nearest-neighbor algorithm that merged closely related sequences to remove PCR and sequencing errors. CDR3 sequences were aligned to IMGT reference sequences to assign V, D and J gene segments. Each retained sequence needed at least a six-nucleotide match to both a V gene segment and a J gene segment. A rearrangement was called productive if the CDR3 had no stop codons and remained in frame with V and J, and every other rearrangement was called non-productive. Following IMGT convention, CDR3 was defined as the stretch from the second conserved V-encoded cysteine up to the conserved J-encoded phenylalanine. Sequences without an unambiguous match to a single V gene segment were excluded from the earlier analysis of several hundred of the donors. In an earlier analysis of around 590 of the donors, a V segment was called functional when productive rearrangements were above 56.7%, and segregating when the standard deviation between donors exceeded 5%. A statistical classification framework was developed to diagnose cytomegalovirus status using the catalog of TCR beta chain sequences. In a later analysis, V and J genes were assigned by comparing TCR nucleotide sequences against IMGT/GENE-DB human TR gene sequences. The TCRdist pipeline was used in a later analysis to assign CDR3 sequences and most-parsimonious VDJ recombination scenarios. In a later analysis, every TCR beta chain was defined by the combination of its CDR3 amino acid sequence and its V-gene family, and reads without a unique V-gene family were dropped. In a later analysis, 450 to 600 highly shared, low-generation-probability nucleotide sequences were removed to address suspected cross-contamination and a sequencing artifact. A later analysis calculated a clonal expansion index for each public chain from normalized within-repertoire ranks of inferred template counts. A later analysis computed generation probabilities with a VDJ recombination model fitted to out-of-frame rearrangements, and checked the results against IGoR. A later analysis scored TCR-TCR, TCR-HLA and TCR-CMV co-occurrence with hypergeometric tests, applying a repertoire-size bias correction to TCR pairs. A later analysis estimated false discovery rates by permuting HLA or CMV assignments 20 times. In a later analysis, co-occurring TCRs were grouped using DBSCAN, and TCRdist sequence similarity was added for clustering within HLA-allele-positive subsets. Co-occurrence clustering excluded repertoires with fewer than 30,000 or more than 120,000 public chains, plus five with anomalous nucleotide sharing. TCRdb retrieved this table from immuneACCESS and kept in-frame rearrangements only. Not all clones are present; in checked studies, unresolved V genes account for under half, and no reason is known for the remainder. V and J calls and clone size follow that table, whereas D and trimming were derived from the DNA. The sample table contains about 130,000 clones; only one count was recorded for about 70% of them. The ten most abundant clones make up approximately 7.8% of the sample.

Including the terminal cysteine and phenylalanine, the CDR3 comprises 16 residues. The sequence is cut down to CDR3 DNA, 48 bases in frame from base 1. Here V drops 4 bases and J drops 3 bases, and the junction holds 6 bases not matched to any gene. CDR1 and CDR2 (SGHVS, FQNEAQ) derive from the germline V gene. The cohort comprised some 680 healthy bone marrow donors. At the time of sampling, all cohort members were nominally healthy, though unrecorded immune exposures were likely present. The donor was CMV seronegative and belonged to the group of several hundred seronegative cohort members. A peripheral blood sample was collected from each donor, and TCR beta sequencing was performed on peripheral blood mononuclear cells. The Qiagen DNeasy Blood Extraction Kit was used to extract genomic DNA from the blood cell samples.

The origin of this receptor is a male donor in good health and CMV-seronegative. What was sequenced was PBMCs. The V and J genes are TRBV7-8 and TRBJ2-2, with 9 bases matching TRBD1. The CDR3 has the sequence CASSWWTGEDTGELFF. The nucleotide sequence reads TGTGCCAGCAGCTGGTGGACAGGGGAGGACACCGGGGAGCTGTTTTTT.